This T cell receptor beta chain was observed in a study of shared clonotypes between healthy human individuals. Trimming removed 3 bases from V and 5 bases from J; junction bases left unmatched: 12. This CDR3 has 16 amino acids. The germline V gene has CDR1 MNHEY and CDR2 SMNVEV (reference sequence). Naive CD8 cells, CD45RO-negative and positively selected for CCR7, excluded terminally differentiated effector memory CD45RA+ cells. Sequencing was performed with immunoSEQ multiplex PCR; in TCRdb, only in-frame clones are kept and a portion is missing. This table has around 2,000,000 clones, 85% to 95% appearing once.

V gene TRBV27 combines with J gene TRBJ2-7; 8 bases line up with TRBD1. The receptor was derived from a man aged 18 to 35 in good health. Some clones in this sample may be carry-over from other donors' samples. Specimen: naive CD8+ T cells from PBMCs. CDR3 region: CASSFRSGQDFDEQYF. The CDR3 coding sequence is TGTGCCAGCAGTTTCCGATCGGGACAGGATTTTGACGAGCAGTACTTC.